This T cell receptor (beta chain) was sequenced during a study of tumor and adjacent non-tumor tissue in lung cancer. The CDR3 consists of 16 residues. The germline CDR1 and CDR2 sequences are MNHNS and SASEGT. Trimming left V 7 bases short and J 1 base short, with 18 bases between. The library came from three nested PCR rounds adapted from ARM-PCR protocols. One entry per CDR3 protein, called by TCRdb with MiXCR from the multiplex PCR reads. The sample lists 55,000 to 70,000 distinct CDR3 sequences, about 61% occurring once. No cell sorting was done before RNA was extracted from the tissue. Turning to this clonotype: A much larger clone lies one base from this, so it may be a read error.

This receptor was obtained from a man aged 45-65 years with non-small cell lung cancer. V usage is TRBV6-1 and J usage is TRBJ2-3; possibly TRBD1 for D (5 bases). Sequenced material: lung tumor tissue. The CDR3 spells CASNGFRQGGTDTQYF. CDR3 in DNA: TGTGCCAGCAATGGATTTCGGCAGGGCGGCACAGATACGCAGTATTTT.